This entry features one T cell receptor beta chain sequence. Its antigen is unknown. Using immunoSEQ multiplex PCR, the repertoire was profiled, and TCRdb retains in-frame clones only, with some absent. This table holds about 73,000 clones, about nine tenths found once. This sample was included in a study of radiotherapy plus CTLA-4 blockade in lung cancer. Across the whole study: Objective response rate was over 15%; disease control rate, approximately 28%.

People whose metastatic non-small-cell lung cancer was chemo-refractory got focal radiation along with CTLA-4 blockade by ipilimumab. Whole-study results and caveats: Following radiotherapy plus ipilimumab, tumor-derived TCR clones expanded in the blood.

The germline V and J ends were trimmed by 3 bases and 4 bases, with 10 bases remaining between them. The CDR3 length is 13 residues. CDR1 and CDR2 (germline): SGHKS, YYEKEE (reference sequence). The receptor's source is a human donor with non-small cell lung cancer that progressed on radiotherapy plus ipilimumab. The sequencing here drew on peripheral blood, taken from a patient treated with radiotherapy plus ipilimumab. The V gene is TRBV5-5, the J gene TRBJ2-5, with D perhaps matching TRBD1 or TRBD2 (5 bases each). The CDR3 loop reads CASSSPGRETQYF. The CDR3 DNA is TGTGCCAGCAGCTCGCCGGGGCGAGAGACCCAGTACTTC.